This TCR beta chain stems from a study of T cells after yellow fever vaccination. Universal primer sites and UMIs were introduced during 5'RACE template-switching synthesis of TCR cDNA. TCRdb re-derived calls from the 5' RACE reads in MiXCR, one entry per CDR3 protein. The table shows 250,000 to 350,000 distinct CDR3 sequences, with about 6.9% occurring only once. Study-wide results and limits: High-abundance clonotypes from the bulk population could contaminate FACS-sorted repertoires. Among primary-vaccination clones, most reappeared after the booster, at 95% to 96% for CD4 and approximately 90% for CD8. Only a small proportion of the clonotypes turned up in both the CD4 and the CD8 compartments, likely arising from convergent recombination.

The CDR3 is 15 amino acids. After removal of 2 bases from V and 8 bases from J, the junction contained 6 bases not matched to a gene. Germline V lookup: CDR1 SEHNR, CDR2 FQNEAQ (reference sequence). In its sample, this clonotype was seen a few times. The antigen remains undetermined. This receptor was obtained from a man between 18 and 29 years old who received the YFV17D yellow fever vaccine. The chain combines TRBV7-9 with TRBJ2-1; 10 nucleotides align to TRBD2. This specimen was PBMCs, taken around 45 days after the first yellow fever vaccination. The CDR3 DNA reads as TGTGCCAGCAGCTTATTAACTAGCGGGGTTTATGAGCAGTTCTTC. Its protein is CASSLLTSGVYEQFF.